One sample yielded the 14 T cell receptor beta chains listed below, sequenced in a study of metastatic and nonmetastatic thyroid tumors. MiXCR was used by TCRdb to re-call the PCR reads. The sample lists roughly 90,000 clones; 15% were seen once. Before thyroid surgery, none of the patients had received any treatment. Source material: blood. The receptor source for this set is a female donor with papillary thyroid cancer or a benign thyroid nodule (not recorded which). Some clones in this sample may be carry-over from other donors' samples.

This clone showed up many times. The chain combines TRBV7-8 with TRBJ2-5, with 8 positions matching TRBD1. J gave up 5 bases and V 4 bases, and 15 bases lay outside the gene matches. The germline V gene has CDR1 SGHVS and CDR2 FQNEAQ. This CDR3 has 17 amino acids. As DNA, the CDR3 is TGTGCCAGCAGCTCCCGGGACAGGTTTGGGGCGGGGGAGACCCAGTACTTC. Its translation is CASSSRDRFGAGETQYF.

With respect to this clone: Being one base from a much bigger clone, this may be a read error. The chain links TRBV20-1 to TRBJ1-1; 10 bases match TRBD1. This CDR3 comprises 14 residues. CDR1 is DFQATT and CDR2 is SNEGSKA in the germline V gene (reference sequence). CDR3 nucleotides: TGCGGTGCTAGAGATCCGGGACAGGGGACCGAAGCTTTCTTT. Amino acid sequence: CGARDPGQGTEAFF.

This clone was observed many times. The CDR3 sequence is CSARGAGANEKLFF. CDR3 coding DNA: TGCAGTGCTAGAGGGGCAGGTGCTAATGAAAAACTGTTTTTT. The V call is TRBV20-1, the J call TRBJ1-4; D is undetermined. Germline lookup yields CDR1 DFQATT and CDR2 SNEGSKA (reference sequence). Deletions cut 1 base from V and 3 bases from J, with 9 bases between. CDR3 size: 14 residues.

This clone has at least ten counts. This chain connects TRBV19 to TRBJ2-7; D ambiguous. Trimming left V 6 bases short and J 6 bases short, with 18 bases between. The CDR3 runs 14 residues. Germline-derived CDR1 and CDR2 are LNHDA and SQIVND (reference sequence). CDR3 loop: CASSPRGSPGEQYF. The DNA of the CDR3 is TGTGCCAGTAGCCCTCGAGGATCTCCTGGCGAGCAGTACTTC.

In this sample, this clone turned up many times. This may arise from a read error, as a much more abundant clone is one base away. The chain links TRBV15 to TRBJ2-2, with D uncertain. This CDR3 has 14 residues. Germline V gives CDR1 LNHNV, CDR2 YYDKDF (reference sequence). Trimming stripped 6 bases from V and 6 bases from J, with 14 bases between. CDR3 sequence reads: CATRVEVVPGELFF. The CDR3 nucleotides read TGTGCCACCAGGGTTGAAGTGGTCCCCGGGGAGCTGTTTTTT.

This clone was detected ten times or more. The rearrangement uses TRBV19 and TRBJ2-1; D uncertain. The CDR3 is made up of 13 amino acids. The V end was cut by 0 bases, the J end by 3 bases, with 3 bases between. The germline gives CDR1 LNHDA, CDR2 SQIVND (reference sequence). CDR3 loop: CASSIEDYNEQFF. The CDR3 nucleotides are TGTGCCAGTAGTATAGAGGACTACAATGAGCAGTTCTTC.

The chain couples TRBV19 to TRBJ2-7; 7 bases match TRBD1. Germline V gene data show CDR1 as LNHDA and CDR2 as SQIVND (reference sequence). The CDR3 has 14 residues. The ends lost 8 bases at V and 2 bases at J; junction bases unmatched: 9. CDR3 nucleotide sequence: TGTGCCAGTGGTAGATCGGGACAGCCCTACGAGCAGTACTTC. Encoded protein: CASGRSGQPYEQYF. The complete variable domain, with remaining parts taken from reference TRBV19 and TRBJ2-7, reads DGGITQSPKYLFRKEGQNVTLSCEQNLNHDAMYWYRQDPGQGLRLIYYSQIVNDFQKGDIAEGYSVSREKKESFPLTVTSAQKNPTAFYLCASGRSGQPYEQYFGPGTRLTVT.

V and J are TRBV11-2 and TRBJ2-7; 7 bases are shared with TRBD2. This CDR3 has 14 amino acids. Trimming removed 1 base from V and 4 bases from J; junction bases left unmatched: 4. CDR1 is SGHAT and CDR2 is FQNNGV in the germline V gene. CDR3 sequence (DNA): TGTGCCAGCAGCTTAGCGGGAGGTCGGTACGAGCAGTACTTC. This sequence encodes CASSLAGGRYEQYF.

This clone has ten or more counts. The chain joins TRBV28 to TRBJ2-7, with unresolved D. V was trimmed by 5 bases and J by 3 bases, leaving 20 bases between them. The CDR3 runs to 16 residues. Germline CDR1 MDHEN, CDR2 SYDVKM. CDR3 nucleotide sequence: TGTGCCAGCAGTCTCTCGGCCGGACCGACTTTCTACGAGCAGTACTTC. It specifies CASSLSAGPTFYEQYF.

This clone was counted at least ten times. The sample holds other DNA sequences that translate to the same CDR3. The chain carries TRBV11-2 and TRBJ1-1, with D maybe TRBD1 (6 bases). The V gene's germline CDR1 is SGHAT and CDR2 FQNNGV. V lost 5 bases, J lost 8 bases, and 15 bases lay in between. This CDR3 is 13 amino acids long. The CDR3: CASSPPGRGEAFF. The CDR3 region has the DNA TGTGCCAGCAGCCCCCCGGGGAGGGGGGAAGCTTTCTTT.

Concerning this clone: This may stem from a read error, because a much larger clone lies one nucleotide away. The chain carries TRBV4-1 and TRBJ1-5; no reliable D call. Germline CDR1 is MGHRA and CDR2 is YSYEKL. The ends were cut back, 2 bases at V and 15 bases at J, with 14 bases in the middle. CDR3 size: 12 residues. This CDR3 reads CASSQHEDPPHF. Written as DNA, the CDR3 is TGCGCCAGCAGCCAACACGAGGATCCGCCGCATTTT.

This clone came up many times. The chain is built from TRBV7-8 and TRBJ2-2; D is unresolved. V lost 5 bases to trimming and J lost 0 bases, with 13 bases between them. This CDR3 contains 16 residues. Germline CDR1 is SGHVS and CDR2 is FQNEAQ. The CDR3 sequence: CASSPRITSNTGELFF. DNA for the CDR3: TGTGCCAGCAGCCCCCGGATCACCTCGAACACCGGGGAGCTGTTTTTT. Variable domain in full (rest from reference TRBV7-8 and TRBJ2-2): GAGVSQSPRYKVAKRGQDVALRCDPISGHVSLFWYQQALGQGPEFLTYFQNEAQLDKSGLPSDRFFAERPEGSVSTLKIQRTQQEDSAVYLCASSPRITSNTGELFFGEGSRLTVL.

This clone was counted ten times or more. The chain recombines TRBV4-2 with TRBJ1-3; 9 bases map to TRBD1. Looked up from germline, CDR1 is LGHNA and CDR2 is YNFKEQ. The CDR3 consists of 17 residues. V lost 5 bases to trimming and J lost 0 bases; unmatched junction nucleotides: 8. The CDR3 region is CASSKTGTGNSGNTIYF. The CDR3 DNA reads TGTGCCAGCAGCAAAACCGGGACAGGGAACTCTGGAAACACCATATATTTT.

This clone has at least ten counts. The rearrangement links TRBV30 to TRBJ2-5, with D perhaps matching TRBD1 or TRBD2 (6 bases each). Trimming pared 4 bases from V and 2 bases from J, leaving 17 bases between. CDR1 and CDR2 (germline): GTSNPN, SVGIG (reference sequence). The CDR3 runs 15 residues. CDR3 in DNA: TGTGCCTGGATGAAAAAGGGGGGACCTCAAGAGACCCAGTACTTC. Its translation is CAWMKKGGPQETQYF.